A single sample gave rise to the 19 T cell receptor beta chains below, sequenced in a study of control samples from healthy donors and cancer patients. Method: immunoSEQ multiplex PCR; TCRdb's copy keeps in-frame clones and lacks some. This repertoire shows about 130,000 clones, around 90% found once; its top ten account for approximately 2.7%. Sequencing used blood. These receptors were collected from a man younger than 35 in good health.

The chain combines TRBV11-2 with TRBJ2-7; TRBD2 is a possible D gene (6 bases). This CDR3 contains 14 residues. V lost 1 base and J lost 7, with 14 bases in between. Germline V CDR1 and CDR2: SGHAT, FQNNGV. The CDR3 spells CASSLGGTSWEQYF. CDR3 bases: TGTGCCAGCAGCTTAGGGGGGACTTCTTGGGAGCAGTACTTC.

This clone is a singleton in its sample. The rearrangement links TRBV9 to TRBJ1-6; D gene ambiguous. This CDR3 is 15 amino acids long. Per germline, CDR1 SGDLS and CDR2 YYNGEE. V was shortened by 1 base and J by 7 bases, with 12 bases between the two germline ends. The chain's CDR3 is CASSVSILGNSPLHF. The CDR3 region has the DNA TGTGCCAGCAGCGTATCTATCCTGGGGAATTCACCCCTCCACTTT.

The chain couples TRBV6-5 to TRBJ1-6, with D hard to call. Deletions cut 6 bases from V and 7 bases from J, with 10 bases between. The CDR3 spans 13 residues. Germline-derived CDR1 and CDR2 are MNHEY and SVGAGI. CDR3 coding DNA: TGTGCCAGCAGAATTAATGTAAATTCACCCCTCCACTTT. Translating gives CASRINVNSPLHF.

This clone was found a few times. The V call is TRBV19, the J call TRBJ2-3; 12 bases fit TRBD2. Per the germline V gene, CDR1 is LNHDA and CDR2 is SQIVND (reference sequence). This CDR3 spans 15 amino acids. J lost 1 base, V lost 8 bases, and 4 bases had no gene match. The CDR3 nucleotides are TGTGCCAGTCGACTAGCGGGAGCGGGCACAGATACGCAGTATTTT. Translation: CASRLAGAGTDTQYF.

This sequence joins TRBV3-1 (or the pseudogene TRBV3-2) and TRBJ2-7; D ambiguous. Germline V gives CDR1 LGHDT, CDR2 YNNKEL (reference sequence). V was shortened by 1 base and J by 3 bases, with 10 bases between the two germline ends. There are 14 residues in the CDR3. The CDR3 sequence: CASSQGDNRYEQYF. DNA for the CDR3: TGTGCCAGCAGCCAAGGGGATAACCGCTACGAGCAGTACTTC.

The chain recombines TRBV10-2 with TRBJ1-6; no definite D call. Trimming left V 4 bases short and J 8 bases short, with 15 bases between. The CDR3 is 15 amino acids. Germline loops: CDR1 WSHSY, CDR2 SAAADI. DNA for the CDR3: TGCGCCAGCAGTGGGCAAATTTCCGGGGATTCACCCCTCCACTTT. Translation gives CASSGQISGDSPLHF.

The chain's CDR3 is CASSTTSSNTGELFF. CDR3 sequence (DNA): TGTGCCAGCAGCACGACTAGTTCGAACACCGGGGAGCTGTTTTTT. The chain employs TRBV11-3 and TRBJ2-2; the D gene is possibly TRBD2 (6 bases). The CDR3 extends over 15 amino acids. The germline V gene has CDR1 SGHNT and CDR2 YENEEA. V was shortened by 5 bases and J by 0 bases, with 10 bases between the two germline ends.

J is TRBJ2-2 and V is TRBV7-2; D is perhaps TRBD2 (5 bases). Trimming stripped 6 bases from V and 3 bases from J, with 17 bases between. Per the germline V gene, CDR1 is SGHTA and CDR2 is FQGNSA. The CDR3 is 16 amino acids. CDR3 sequence: CASRDSVRRDTGELFF. Written as DNA, the CDR3 is TGTGCCAGCAGGGATAGCGTGCGAAGAGACACCGGGGAGCTGTTTTTT. Based on the CDR3 plus reference TRBV7-2 and TRBJ2-2, the full variable domain is GAGVSQSPSNKVTEKGKDVELRCDPISGHTALYWYRQSLGQGLEFLIYFQGNSAPDKSGLPSDRFSAERTGGSVSTLTIQRTQQEDSAVYLCASRDSVRRDTGELFFGEGSRLTVL.

This clone appeared a single time. The V call is TRBV24-1, the J call TRBJ2-1; D gene unclear. There are 13 residues in the CDR3. V was shortened by 0 bases and J by 2 bases, with 1 base between the two germline ends. Germline V gene data show CDR1 as KGHDR and CDR2 as SFDVKD. CDR3 nucleotides: TGTGCCACCAGTGATTTGCCCTACAATGAGCAGTTCTTC. It translates to CATSDLPYNEQFF.

V and J are TRBV5-4 and TRBJ1-5; D is uncertain. This CDR3 is 15 amino acids long. Germline CDR1 SGHNT, CDR2 YYREEE (reference sequence). Trimming pared 0 bases from V and 3 bases from J, leaving 10 bases between. CDR3 in amino acids: CASSLGGNHNQPQHF. The CDR3 nucleotides are TGTGCCAGCAGCTTGGGAGGGAATCACAATCAGCCCCAGCATTTT.

DNA for the CDR3: TGTGCCAGCAGCTTGGGGTTGCAACTAGCGGGAGCGTACGAGCAGTACTTC. This translates into CASSLGLQLAGAYEQYF. The gene calls are TRBV5-4 and TRBJ2-7, with TRBD2 matching 11 bases. V lost 0 bases and J lost 4; bases outside the gene matches: 9. The CDR3 extends over 17 amino acids. The germline gives CDR1 SGHNT, CDR2 YYREEE (reference sequence).

V gene TRBV11-3 combines with J gene TRBJ1-2; 11 bases match TRBD1. CDR3 length: 15 amino acids. The V and J ends lost 5 bases and 7 bases, in that order; junction bases with no gene match: 9. Germline values: CDR1 SGHNT, CDR2 YENEEA. DNA for the CDR3: TGTGCCAGCAGCCCCGCGGACAGGGGGCTCGGTGGCTACACCTTC. It yields the protein CASSPADRGLGGYTF.

As regards this clone: Other DNA sequences in the same sample also yield this CDR3. The genes are TRBV11-3 and TRBJ2-1; no definite D call. From germline, CDR1 is SGHNT and CDR2 YENEEA. V lost 1 base and J 4 bases, leaving 8 bases between the germline ends. This CDR3 region has 14 residues. The CDR3, as DNA: TGTGCCAGCAGCTTAGGGACGGCTTACAATGAGCAGTTCTTC. It encodes CASSLGTAYNEQFF.

The chain combines TRBV5-1 with TRBJ2-2; D is uncertain. The germline CDR1 and CDR2 sequences are SGHRS and YFSETQ. V lost 1 base to trimming and J lost 6 bases, with 19 bases between them. The CDR3 is made up of 17 amino acids. CDR3 DNA: TGCGCCAGCAGCTTGCGGTCAGAGAGGAATAGCCCCGGGGAGCTGTTTTTT. This translates into CASSLRSERNSPGELFF.

The rearrangement links TRBV3-1 (or the pseudogene TRBV3-2) to TRBJ2-3; no definite D call. CDR3 length: 14 amino acids. The V gene's germline CDR1 is LGHDT and CDR2 YNNKEL (reference sequence). The ends were cut back, 1 base at V and 6 bases at J, with 11 bases in the middle. CDR3 region: CASSQGPMRDTQYF. Written as DNA, the CDR3 is TGTGCCAGCAGCCAAGGGCCCATGAGGGATACGCAGTATTTT.

The rearrangement links TRBV12-3 or TRBV12-4 to TRBJ1-5; 9 nucleotides align to TRBD1. The CDR3 length is 12 residues. V lost 8 bases, J lost 7 bases, and 3 bases stayed unmatched. CDR3: CASGTGSQPQHF. The CDR3 DNA reads TGTGCCAGCGGGACAGGGAGCCAGCCCCAGCATTTT.

The J gene is TRBJ2-1, the V gene TRBV7-2; weak D call: TRBD2 (6 bases). The CDR3 contains 15 residues. Trimming left V 1 base short and J 7 bases short, with 14 bases between. Germline V lookup: CDR1 SGHTA, CDR2 FQGNSA. The CDR3 sequence: CASSLGGGKENEQFF. CDR3 DNA sequence: TGTGCCAGCAGCTTAGGGGGCGGGAAAGAAAATGAGCAGTTCTTC.

This chain connects TRBV12-3 or TRBV12-4 to TRBJ2-1; 8 nucleotides match TRBD1. The V segment lost 5 bases and the J segment 10 bases; nucleotides outside the gene matches: 4. This CDR3 contains 12 residues. The CDR3 protein is CASSTQGAEQFF. In DNA form, the CDR3 reads TGTGCCAGCAGTACGCAGGGGGCCGAGCAGTTCTTC.

This sequence joins TRBV7-2 and TRBJ2-3; TRBD2 matches 13 bases. The CDR3 consists of 16 residues. CDR1 and CDR2 (germline): SGHTA, FQGNSA. V lost 4 bases to trimming and J lost 5 bases; unmatched junction nucleotides: 6. Here the CDR3 DNA reads TGTGCCAGCAGCTCAACTAGCGGGAGGGCCCTAGATACGCAGTATTTT. Protein product: CASSSTSGRALDTQYF.